These T cell receptor beta chains were read from a single sample in a study of OX40 agonist ivuxolimab in advanced cancers. TCRdb keeps only in-frame clones here, not all; method: immunoSEQ multiplex PCR. This table holds 60,000 to 70,000 clones, around nine tenths found once. The material was CD4+ or CD8+ T cells sorted from blood, obtained in a trial of the OX40 agonist ivuxolimab. The receptors shown here come from an adult with an advanced solid tumor such as melanoma, head and neck, liver or kidney cancer. Both conserved end residues are part of each CDR3. D genes are given only for firm matches. Part of the rows lack a size; the others show once, few, many or a class for expanded clones.

CDR3aa,CDR3nt,abundance,j_gene,v_gene,d_gene
CASSLPGRADTQYF,TGTGCCAGCAGCTTGCCGGGAAGGGCAGATACGCAGTATTTT,.,TRBJ2-3,TRBV11-2,.
CASSPSTANTEAFF,TGCGCCAGCAGCCCCTCGACAGCGAACACTGAAGCTTTCTTT,.,TRBJ1-1,TRBV5-1,.
CASSYKGLAHNEQFF,TGTGCCAGCAGCTACAAAGGACTAGCCCACAATGAGCAGTTCTTC,.,TRBJ2-1,TRBV9,TRBD2
CASSHGTSGIADTQYF,TGTGCCAGCAGCCACGGGACTAGCGGGATTGCAGATACGCAGTATTTT,.,TRBJ2-3,TRBV4-2,TRBD2
CASRETGGAFYEQYF,TGTGCCAGCAGAGAGACAGGGGGCGCGTTCTACGAGCAGTACTTC,.,TRBJ2-7,TRBV28,TRBD1
CASSLTGNSGANVLTF,TGTGCCAGCAGCTTAACGGGGAACTCTGGGGCCAACGTCCTGACTTTC,.,TRBJ2-6,TRBV7-9,.
CASSQDRFSLAGPGGTDTQYF,TGTGCCAGCAGCCAAGATCGTTTTTCGCTAGCGGGACCGGGCGGCACAGATACGCAGTATTTT,.,TRBJ2-3,TRBV4-2,TRBD2
CAISRTDREDEKLFF,TGTGCCATCAGTCGAACCGACAGGGAGGATGAAAAACTGTTTTTT,.,TRBJ1-4,TRBV10-3,TRBD1
CASSSGVPSYEQYF,TGTGCCAGTTCGTCGGGGGTTCCCTCCTACGAGCAGTACTTC,.,TRBJ2-7,TRBV28,.
CASSSTRTSGRAGDYEQYF,TGTGCCAGCAGTTCGACCAGGACTAGCGGGAGGGCCGGGGACTACGAGCAGTACTTC,.,TRBJ2-7,TRBV27,TRBD2
CASSLDGGTDTQYF,TGCGCCAGCAGCTTGGACGGAGGCACAGATACGCAGTATTTT,.,TRBJ2-3,TRBV5-1,.
CASSLWEYEQYF,TGTGCCAGCAGCTTATGGGAGTACGAGCAGTACTTC,.,TRBJ2-7,TRBV11-2,.
CASGQGFNQPQHF,TGTGCCAGCGGCCAGGGATTCAATCAGCCCCAGCATTTT,.,TRBJ1-5,TRBV28,.
CASSLAQGSVNSPLHF,TGTGCCAGCAGCTTAGCGCAGGGAAGTGTGAACTCACCCCTCCACTTT,.,TRBJ1-6,TRBV7-2,.
CASSPGQDFYGYTF,TGTGCCAGCAGCCCCGGACAGGACTTCTATGGCTACACCTTC,.,TRBJ1-2,TRBV7-2,TRBD1
CASSRGQSFQETQYF,TGTGCCAGCAGCAGGGGACAGTCCTTCCAAGAGACCCAGTACTTC,.,TRBJ2-5,TRBV9,TRBD1
CASSRLAGVGEQYF,TGTGCCAGCAGTCGACTAGCGGGAGTCGGGGAGCAGTACTTC,few,TRBJ2-7,TRBV2,TRBD2
CASTQKGLHQHF,TGTGCCAGCACCCAAAAGGGACTTCACCAGCATTTT,.,TRBJ1-5,TRBV28,.
CASSYGSITGELFF,TGCGCCAGCAGCTACGGTAGCATTACAGGGGAGCTGTTTTTT,.,TRBJ2-2,TRBV5-1,.
CASSPVSGAYNEQFF,TGTGCCAGCTCACCAGTTAGCGGGGCCTACAATGAGCAGTTCTTC,.,TRBJ2-1,TRBV18,TRBD2
CASSVGTGGLSSYEQYF,TGTGCCAGCAGCGTCGGGACAGGGGGGCTGAGCTCCTACGAGCAGTACTTC,.,TRBJ2-7,TRBV9,TRBD1
CASSFGTSGNEQFF,TGCGCCAGCAGTTTCGGGACTAGCGGTAATGAGCAGTTCTTC,.,TRBJ2-1,TRBV5-1,TRBD2
CASSQGRGQGTQYF,TGCGCCAGCAGCCAGGGACGGGGCCAGGGGACCCAGTACTTC,.,TRBJ2-5,TRBV4-3,.
CASSSEGGDYTF,TGTGCCAGCAGCTCCGAAGGTGGAGACTACACCTTC,.,TRBJ1-2,TRBV11-2,.
CASSPGLTGRNEQYF,TGTGCCAGCTCACCAGGGTTGACAGGGAGAAACGAGCAGTACTTC,.,TRBJ2-7,TRBV18,TRBD1
CASSLWGGLGQPNTEAFF,TGTGCCAGCAGTTTATGGGGAGGGCTGGGACAGCCGAACACTGAAGCTTTCTTT,.,TRBJ1-1,TRBV28,TRBD1
CSVGQGQATNEKLFF,TGCAGCGTGGGACAGGGCCAGGCGACTAATGAAAAACTGTTTTTT,.,TRBJ1-4,TRBV29-1,TRBD1
CASSVGVSATNEKLFF,TGTGCCAGCAGCGTAGGGGTTTCTGCAACTAATGAAAAACTGTTTTTT,few,TRBJ1-4,TRBV9,.
CASSIGQGAREQYF,TGTGCCAGTAGTATTGGACAGGGGGCTAGGGAGCAGTACTTC,.,TRBJ2-7,TRBV19,TRBD1
CASRGEGSPLHF,TGTGCCAGTCGGGGAGAGGGGTCACCCCTCCACTTT,.,TRBJ1-6,TRBV19,.